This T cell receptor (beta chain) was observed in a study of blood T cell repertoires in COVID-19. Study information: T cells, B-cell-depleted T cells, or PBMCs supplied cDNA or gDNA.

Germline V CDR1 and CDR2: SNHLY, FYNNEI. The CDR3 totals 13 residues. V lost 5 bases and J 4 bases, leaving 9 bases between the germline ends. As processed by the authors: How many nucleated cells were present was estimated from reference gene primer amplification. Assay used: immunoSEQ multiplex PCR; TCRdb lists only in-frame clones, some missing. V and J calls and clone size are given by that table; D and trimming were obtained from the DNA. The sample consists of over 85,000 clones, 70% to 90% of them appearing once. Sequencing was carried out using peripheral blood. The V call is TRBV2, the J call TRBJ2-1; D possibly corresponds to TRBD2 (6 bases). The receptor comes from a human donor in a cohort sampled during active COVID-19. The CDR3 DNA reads TGTGCCAGCAGTCCCCTAGCGTACAATGAGCAGTTCTTC. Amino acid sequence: CASSPLAYNEQFF.